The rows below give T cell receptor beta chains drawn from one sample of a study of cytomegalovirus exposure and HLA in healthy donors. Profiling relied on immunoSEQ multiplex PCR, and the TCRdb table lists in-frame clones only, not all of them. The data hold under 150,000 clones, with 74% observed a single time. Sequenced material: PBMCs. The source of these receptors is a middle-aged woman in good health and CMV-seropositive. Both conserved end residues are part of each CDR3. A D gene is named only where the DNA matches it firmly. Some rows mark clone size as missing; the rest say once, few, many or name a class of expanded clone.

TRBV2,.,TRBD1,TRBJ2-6,TGTGCCAGCAGTCCGGGACAGGGAAAATCTGGGGCCAACGTCCTGACTTTC,CASSPGQGKSGANVLTF
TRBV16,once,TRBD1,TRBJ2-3,TGTGCCAGCAGCCTGGACAGGACTAGCACAGATACGCAGTATTTT,CASSLDRTSTDTQYF
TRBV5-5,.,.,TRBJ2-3,TGTGCCAGCAGCGCCAGCGGCACTAGCACAGATACGCAGTATTTT,CASSASGTSTDTQYF
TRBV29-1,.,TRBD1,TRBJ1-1,TGCAGCGTTGACGTGACATCAGGGGGCACTGAAGCTTTCTTT,CSVDVTSGGTEAFF
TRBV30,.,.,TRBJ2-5,TGTGCCTGGAGTTTGGGATTTAGGGGGACCCAGTACTTC,CAWSLGFRGTQYF
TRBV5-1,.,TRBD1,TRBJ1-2,TGCGCCAGCAGCTTGGCCACAGGGGATTTGGGCTATGGCTACACCTTC,CASSLATGDLGYGYTF
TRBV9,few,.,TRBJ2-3,TGTGCCAGCAGCCCCCAGGGCACAGATACGCAGTATTTT,CASSPQGTDTQYF
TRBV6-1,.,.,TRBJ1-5,TGTGCCAGCACCCAAAACAGGGTATCGCATTTT,CASTQNRVSHF
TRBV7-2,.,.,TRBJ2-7,TGTGCCAGCAGCACGGCAACAGGGGGGGCCTACGAGCAGTACTTC,CASSTATGGAYEQYF
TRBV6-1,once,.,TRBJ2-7,TGTGCCAGCAGTGAAGCCCCCGTGACAGGCTCCTACGAGCAGTACTTC,CASSEAPVTGSYEQYF
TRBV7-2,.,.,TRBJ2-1,TGTGCCAGCAGCTCGGAAACTAGGTATTCCTACAATGAGCAGTTCTTC,CASSSETRYSYNEQFF
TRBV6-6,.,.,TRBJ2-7,TGTGCCAGCAGTTACGGCAGGGGTTTTTCCTACGAGCAGTACTTC,CASSYGRGFSYEQYF
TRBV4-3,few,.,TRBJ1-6,TGCGCCAGCAGCCAAGATGGGCAGGGAAATTCACCCCTCCACTTT,CASSQDGQGNSPLHF
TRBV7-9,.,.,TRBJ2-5,TGTGCCAGCAGCTTTAGGAGTTGGGAGACCCAGTACTTC,CASSFRSWETQYF
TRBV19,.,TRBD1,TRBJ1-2,TGTGCCTCAAAAGCGGACAGGAACTATGGCTACACCTTC,CASKADRNYGYTF
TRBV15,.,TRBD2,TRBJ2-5,TGTGCCACCAGCAGAGGAGCTAGCGGGTATCAAGAGACCCAGTACTTC,CATSRGASGYQETQYF
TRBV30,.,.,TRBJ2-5,TGTGCCTGGAGCGCCTCAAGGGGGTGGCAGACCCAGTACTTC,CAWSASRGWQTQYF
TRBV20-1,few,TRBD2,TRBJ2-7,TGCAGTGCTGGGAGAGCGGGGGAGCAGTACTTC,CSAGRAGEQYF
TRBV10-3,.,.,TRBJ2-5,TGTGCCATAAGCCCCCGGGACCAAGAGACCCAGTACTTC,CAISPRDQETQYF
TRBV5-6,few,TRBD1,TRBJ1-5,TGTGCCAGCAGCTACCAGGGGGCCATTCAGCCCCAGCATTTT,CASSYQGAIQPQHF
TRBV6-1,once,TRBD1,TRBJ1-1,TGTGCCAGCAGACCGACAGGGAGGACTGAAGCTTTCTTT,CASRPTGRTEAFF
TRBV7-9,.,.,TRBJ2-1,TGTGCCAGCAGCTTAGGGGCTAGCGATGAGCAGTTCTTC,CASSLGASDEQFF
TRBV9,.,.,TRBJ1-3,TGTGCCAGCAGCGTCAGGGGCTTTACTGGAAACACCATATATTTT,CASSVRGFTGNTIYF
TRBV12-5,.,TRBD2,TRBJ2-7,TGTGCTAGTGGTTTGGTACTCTCGACTAGCGGGAGAACCTACGAGCAGTACTTC,CASGLVLSTSGRTYEQYF
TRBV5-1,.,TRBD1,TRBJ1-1,TGCGCCAGCAGCTTGGTCCCGGGACAGGGGGCGGGGACTGAAGCTTTCTTT,CASSLVPGQGAGTEAFF
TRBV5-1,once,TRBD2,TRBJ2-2,TGCGCCAGCAGCTTTTATGTGTCGAAAGCGGGGGGGCCGACCGGGGAGCTGTTTTTT,CASSFYVSKAGGPTGELFF
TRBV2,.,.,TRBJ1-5,TGTGCCAGCAGTGAAGAGGATGGCCAGGGTGAGCATTTT,CASSEEDGQGEHF
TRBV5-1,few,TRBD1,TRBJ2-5,TGCGCCAGCAGCACACGGACAGGATCACTTCAAGAGACCCAGTACTTC,CASSTRTGSLQETQYF
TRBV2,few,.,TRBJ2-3,TGTGCCAGCAGAGAAACAGGGGATACGCAGTATTTT,CASRETGDTQYF
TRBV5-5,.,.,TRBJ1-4,TGTGCCAGCAGCGTTCAGGAAAGGAATGAAAAACTGTTTTTT,CASSVQERNEKLFF
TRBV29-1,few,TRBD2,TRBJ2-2,TGCAGCGTCCGGACTAGCGGGGGTTATACGAACACCGGGGAGCTGTTTTTT,CSVRTSGGYTNTGELFF
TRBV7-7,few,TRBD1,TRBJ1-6,TGTGCTAGCAGCCAGGACAGGGCCTATAATTCACCCCTCCACTTT,CASSQDRAYNSPLHF
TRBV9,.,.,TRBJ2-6,TGTGCCAGCAGCGTTCAGGGGAAAGCTGACTCTGGGGCCAACGTCCTGACTTTC,CASSVQGKADSGANVLTF
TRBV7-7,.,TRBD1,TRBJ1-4,TGTGCTAGCAGCTCGGGACAGGGTGAAAAACTGTTTTTT,CASSSGQGEKLFF
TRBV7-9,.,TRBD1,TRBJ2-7,TGTTCCAGCAGCTTAGGGGCCGGTGGGGACAGGGGCAACGAGCAGTACTTC,CSSSLGAGGDRGNEQYF
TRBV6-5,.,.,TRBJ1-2,TGTGCCAGCAGTTACTCGATAGGGGGAGATAACTATGGCTACACCTTC,CASSYSIGGDNYGYTF
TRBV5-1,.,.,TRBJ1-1,TGCGCCAGCAGCTTGCCGGGAGTGAACACTGAAGCTTTCTTT,CASSLPGVNTEAFF
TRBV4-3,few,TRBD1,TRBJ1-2,TGCGCCAGCAGCCAAGATCGCTGGCAGGGGGCGGGAGGCTACACCTTC,CASSQDRWQGAGGYTF
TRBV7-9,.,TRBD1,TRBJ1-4,TGTGCCAGCAGCCCAATGACGCACAGGGGCGGAAATGAAAAACTGTTTTTT,CASSPMTHRGGNEKLFF
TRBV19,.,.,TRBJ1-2,TGTGCCAGTAGTATAGGTCAAAGGGGGGGCTATGGCTACACCTTC,CASSIGQRGGYGYTF
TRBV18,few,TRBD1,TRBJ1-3,TGTGCCAGCTCTCGTCAGGAGGACAGGGGAAACACCATATATTTT,CASSRQEDRGNTIYF
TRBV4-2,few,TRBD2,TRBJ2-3,TGTGCCAGCAGCCTGGGGACTAGGCCAGATACGCAGTATTTT,CASSLGTRPDTQYF
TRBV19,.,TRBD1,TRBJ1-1,TGTGCCAGTAGTCCAGGGGGGACAGGGGGCACTGAAGCTTTCTTT,CASSPGGTGGTEAFF
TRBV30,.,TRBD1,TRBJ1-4,TGTGCCTGGAGTTCAGGGGGGATAACTAATGAAAAACTGTTTTTT,CAWSSGGITNEKLFF
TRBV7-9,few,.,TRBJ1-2,TGTGCCAGCAGCATCCCTACAGGGTTCAGACTTCGGGGCTACACCTTC,CASSIPTGFRLRGYTF
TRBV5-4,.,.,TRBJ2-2,TGTGCCAGCAGCTTGTACCGGACAGCTAACACCGGGGAGCTGTTTTTT,CASSLYRTANTGELFF
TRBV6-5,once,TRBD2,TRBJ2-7,TGTGCCAGCAGTTACTCTCTAGCGGGCTCCTACGAGCAGTACTTC,CASSYSLAGSYEQYF
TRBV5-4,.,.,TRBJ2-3,TGTGCCAGCAGCTTGAGGCGGGGTGGGGTCACAGATACGCAGTATTTT,CASSLRRGGVTDTQYF
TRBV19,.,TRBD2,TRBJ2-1,TGTGCCACCAGTAGGGACGGGACTAGTTACAATGAGCAGTTCTTC,CATSRDGTSYNEQFF
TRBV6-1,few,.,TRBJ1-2,TGTGCCACACGCCTGGACAGCTACTATGGCTACACCTTC,CATRLDSYYGYTF
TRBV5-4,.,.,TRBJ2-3,TGTGCCAGCAGCCATACTCGAGACAGCCTTCGAGAGTATTTT,CASSHTRDSLREYF